This T cell receptor (beta chain) was captured in a study of cytomegalovirus exposure and HLA in healthy donors. At the level of the study: The Caucasian-associated ancestry cluster held 80% to 90% of 300 to 450 genotyped donors. Study-level results: According to an earlier analysis, most TCR beta V segments yielded productive rearrangements about 90% or about 30% of the time.

Each donor was nominally healthy when sampled (though unrecorded immune exposures were likely). Comments on this clone: The target antigen is unknown.

The PCR employed 60 Vbeta primers together with 13 Jbeta primers. Sequencing used immunoSEQ multiplex PCR; TCRdb keeps in-frame clones, though not all of them. The sample has more than 85,000 clones, around 75% seen once. Germline assignment: CDR1 MDHEN and CDR2 SYDVKM. V gave up 3 bases and J gave up 2 bases, with 14 bases separating them. The CDR3 extends over 15 amino acids. The sample taken for sequencing was PBMCs. This receptor was obtained from a middle-aged man in good health and CMV-seronegative. The chain is built from TRBV28 and TRBJ2-7; D is possibly TRBD1 (6 bases). CDR3 amino acids: CASSLAGVGTYEQYF. The CDR3 bases are TGTGCCAGCAGTTTGGCAGGGGTAGGGACCTACGAGCAGTACTTC. Variable domain in full (rest from reference TRBV28 and TRBJ2-7): DVKVTQSSRYLVKRTGEKVFLECVQDMDHENMFWYRQDPGLGLRLIYFSYDVKMKEKGDIPEGYSVSREKKERFSLILESASTNQTSMYLCASSLAGVGTYEQYFGPGTRLTVT.